This passage covers 5 T cell receptor beta chains from one sample sequenced in a study of graft-versus-host responses after intestinal transplantation. The repertoire was sequenced with immunoSEQ multiplex PCR; TCRdb's copy has only in-frame clones and lacks some. The sample contains 90,000 to 95,000 clones, around 93% of which appear only once. These TCRs' antigens remain unknown. The source material was unstimulated CD8+ T cells sorted from spleen or lymph node cells, sampled before intestinal transplant. The receptor source for this set is a human donor who received an intestinal transplant.

The chain uses TRBV28 and TRBJ2-7; 8 bases are a match to TRBD1. Germline CDR1 is MDHEN and CDR2 is SYDVKM. V lost 5 bases to trimming and J lost 2 bases; unmatched junction nucleotides: 8. The CDR3 consists of 15 residues. The CDR3, as DNA: TGTGCCAGCAGTCCCGGAACAGGGGGTCCCTACGAGCAGTACTTC. It yields the protein CASSPGTGGPYEQYF. The full variable domain, with the rest looked up from reference TRBV28 and TRBJ2-7, is DVKVTQSSRYLVKRTGEKVFLECVQDMDHENMFWYRQDPGLGLRLIYFSYDVKMKEKGDIPEGYSVSREKKERFSLILESASTNQTSMYLCASSPGTGGPYEQYFGPGTRLTVT.

This clone has a handful of counts. The CDR3 loop is CASRMGGPNTEAFF. The DNA of the CDR3 is TGTGCCAGCAGGATGGGGGGACCGAACACTGAAGCTTTCTTT. The rearrangement links TRBV2 to TRBJ1-1; D perhaps matches TRBD1 (5 bases). The length of the CDR3 is 14 residues. Germline-derived CDR1 and CDR2 are SNHLY and FYNNEI. V was pared by 6 bases and J by 1 base, with 12 bases between. The entire variable domain, with the rest obtained from reference TRBV2 and TRBJ1-1, is as follows: EPEVTQTPSHQVTQMGQEVILRCVPISNHLYFYWYRQILGQKVEFLVSFYNNEISEKSEIFDDQFSVERPDGSNFTLKIRSTKLEDSAMYFCASRMGGPNTEAFFGQGTRLTVV.

The rearrangement uses TRBV9 and TRBJ2-3; possibly TRBD2 for D (6 bases). CDR1 is SGDLS, CDR2 YYNGEE, per germline. The CDR3 sequence is 15 residues long. V was trimmed by 6 bases and J by 3 bases, leaving 17 bases between them. The CDR3 sequence: CASTPGSGFTDTQYF. The CDR3 region has the DNA TGTGCCAGCACCCCTGGGAGCGGGTTTACAGATACGCAGTATTTT.

This clone was detected only a few times. The chain employs TRBV28 and TRBJ1-1, with TRBD1 matching over 10 bases. V gave up 5 bases and J gave up 7 bases; unmatched junction bases: 7. CDR3 length: 14 residues. Germline V gene sequence: CDR1 MDHEN, CDR2 SYDVKM. The CDR3 is CASSNRQGAIEAFF. The CDR3 DNA reads as TGTGCCAGCAGTAATCGACAGGGGGCCATTGAAGCTTTCTTT.

The gene calls are TRBV6-5 and TRBJ2-7; TRBD1 aligns across 8 bases. Germline V lookup: CDR1 MNHEY, CDR2 SVGAGI. V lost 5 bases to trimming and J lost 3 bases; unmatched junction nucleotides: 0. CDR3 length: 12 amino acids. CDR3 nucleotide sequence: TGTGCCAGCAGTACAGGGGGCTACGAGCAGTACTTC. Translation gives CASSTGGYEQYF.